The 13 T cell receptor beta chains presented below share a single source sample, sequenced in a study of control samples from healthy donors and cancer patients. Using immunoSEQ multiplex PCR, the repertoire was profiled, and TCRdb retains in-frame clones only, with some absent. The repertoire includes around 140,000 clones, under 90% of them detected once, and over 6.5% sits in the top ten. The sequencing input was PBMCs. The receptor source for this set is a man aged 45-65 years with head and neck cancer.

V is TRBV6-5 and J is TRBJ1-3; D not resolved. The CDR3 contains 13 residues. Germline-derived CDR1 and CDR2 are MNHEY and SVGAGI. The V end lost 0 bases, the J end lost 3 bases, and 3 bases lay between the germline ends. For the CDR3, the DNA is TGTGCCAGCAGTTACTCACTTGGAAACACCATATATTTT. As protein: CASSYSLGNTIYF.

The V gene is TRBV28, the J gene TRBJ2-1, with 9 positions matching TRBD1. The CDR3 runs 15 residues. Germline CDR1 and CDR2: MDHEN and SYDVKM. Trimming at V came to 3 bases and at J to 8 bases, leaving 8 bases not matched to a gene. CDR3 in DNA: TGTGCCAGCAGTTTTTCCGGGACAGGGAACGATGAGCAGTTCTTC. The encoded protein is CASSFSGTGNDEQFF.

In regard to this clone: One end of the junction varies from germline; a read error may be responsible. The genes are TRBV7-7 and TRBJ2-5; no clear D. This CDR3 comprises 14 residues. The germline gives CDR1 SSHAT, CDR2 FNYEAQ (reference sequence). CDR3 in amino acids: CASSSRAGQETQYF. For the CDR3, the DNA is TGTGCTAGCAGCTCACGGGCCGGTCAAGAGACCCAGTACTTC. Filled out from reference TRBV7-7 and TRBJ2-5, the complete variable domain reads GAGVSQSPRYKVTKRGQDVTLRCDPISSHATLYWYQQALGQGPEFLTYFNYEAQPDKSGLPSDRFSAERPEGSISTLTIQRTEQRDSAMYRCASSSRAGQETQYFGPGTRLLVL.

The chain combines TRBV9 with TRBJ2-3; 7 bases agree with TRBD1. This CDR3 is built from 16 residues. CDR1 is SGDLS and CDR2 is YYNGEE in the germline V gene. With V trimmed by 0 bases and J by 2 bases, 6 bases remained unmatched. In nucleotides, the CDR3 is TGTGCCAGCAGCGTAGGGGGGACAGAATCCACAGATACGCAGTATTTT. It yields the protein CASSVGGTESTDTQYF.

The genes are TRBV27 and TRBJ1-2; TRBD1 aligns across 7 bases. The CDR3 sequence is 16 residues long. Germline V gene sequence: CDR1 MNHEY, CDR2 SMNVEV (reference sequence). V dropped 0 bases and J dropped 3; count of bases not matched to a gene: 7. CDR3 DNA: TGTGCCAGCAGTTTATCGATAGGGGGCTTGGACTATGGCTACACCTTC. Protein product: CASSLSIGGLDYGYTF.

The chain combines TRBV19 with TRBJ1-3; D unclear. Germline loops: CDR1 LNHDA, CDR2 SQIVND (reference sequence). V lost 7 bases and J lost 0, with 10 bases in between. This CDR3 has 14 amino acids. The CDR3, as DNA: TGTGCCAGTAAGGGCAGGACCTCTGGAAACACCATATATTTT. It translates to CASKGRTSGNTIYF.

The rearrangement links TRBV18 to TRBJ2-7; TRBD2 aligns across 9 bases. CDR1 is KGHSH and CDR2 is LQKENI in the germline V gene. The CDR3 contains 16 residues. The junction had 8 bases not matched to a gene; V was cut back by 4 bases and J by 1 base. This CDR3 reads CASSLLSGGSSYEQYF. In DNA form, the CDR3 reads TGTGCCAGCTCACTTCTCAGCGGGGGGTCTTCCTACGAGCAGTACTTC.

The chain combines TRBV19 with TRBJ1-6, with 8 bases that match TRBD1. The V gene end was trimmed by 5 bases and the J gene end by 6 bases; junction bases not matched to a gene: 3. There are 14 residues in the CDR3. Germline CDR1 LNHDA, CDR2 SQIVND (reference sequence). This CDR3 reads CASSLTGGNSPLHF. The CDR3 DNA is TGTGCCAGTAGTCTAACAGGGGGTAATTCACCCCTCCACTTT.

This clone appeared once. The V gene is TRBV29-1, the J gene TRBJ2-3, with TRBD2 identical over 11 bases. This CDR3 is built from 17 residues. CDR1 and CDR2 (germline): SQVTM, ANQGSEA. Germline trimming cut 2 bases from V and 2 bases from J; bases unmatched to any gene: 9. The DNA of the CDR3 is TGCAGCGTTGAAAGGGTTCTAGCGGGAGGCCCCACAGATACGCAGTATTTT. Translated, it gives CSVERVLAGGPTDTQYF.

This chain links TRBV6-5 with TRBJ1-6, with 8 bases identical to TRBD1. This CDR3 contains 14 residues. Per the germline V gene, CDR1 is MNHEY and CDR2 is SVGAGI. V was clipped by 7 bases and J by 7 bases; unmatched bases: 6. The CDR3 region is CASTPDRVNSPLHF. The CDR3 bases are TGTGCCAGCACCCCGGACAGGGTAAATTCACCCCTCCACTTT.

This chain uses TRBV5-5 with TRBJ2-2; D is perhaps TRBD1 (5 bases). Germline V lookup: CDR1 SGHKS, CDR2 YYEKEE (reference sequence). The V end lost 0 bases, the J end lost 0 bases, and 9 bases lay between the germline ends. This CDR3 has 16 residues. CDR3 sequence (DNA): TGTGCCAGCAGCTTGGGACAGCCCGCGAACACCGGGGAGCTGTTTTTT. It specifies CASSLGQPANTGELFF.

The chain employs TRBV28 and TRBJ2-6; a weak D match, TRBD2 (5 bases). CDR1 is MDHEN and CDR2 is SYDVKM in the germline V gene. V dropped 4 bases and J dropped 0 bases, with 16 bases sitting between them. The CDR3 has 18 amino acids. CDR3 sequence reads: CASSSPDGMSSGANVLTF. CDR3 sequence (DNA): TGTGCCAGCAGTTCCCCGGACGGGATGAGCTCTGGGGCCAACGTCCTGACTTTC.

This clone has just a few counts. V gene TRBV5-5 combines with J gene TRBJ1-6; 8 nucleotides align to TRBD1. This CDR3 has 14 residues. Germline V gene sequence: CDR1 SGHKS, CDR2 YYEKEE (reference sequence). Trimming took 2 bases from V and 10 from J; bases not matched to a gene: 5. CDR3 nucleotides: TGTGCCAGCAGCTTCGGGACAGGTGGATCACCCCTCCACTTT. This translates into CASSFGTGGSPLHF.